A selection of T cell receptor beta chains follows, all from one sample in a study of shared T cell receptors in the human thymus. Here immunoSEQ multiplex PCR was the method, and the copy in TCRdb shows in-frame clones only, minus some. This sample carries about 380,000 clones, about 95% of them seen once, and the ten largest clones take approximately 0.02%. The sequenced sample consisted of thymocytes. These TCRs come from a human donor. Both conserved end residues are part of each CDR3. Fields, in order: CDR3 length, V gene, J gene, D gene, CDR3 protein, CDR3 DNA. The D gene is left open where the match is weak.

>16|TRBV7-2|TRBJ2-3|TRBD2
CASSTPSGRDPDTQYF
TGTGCCAGCAGCACCCCTAGCGGGAGGGATCCAGATACGCAGTATTTT
>13|TRBV27|TRBJ1-6|NA
CASSCRSHSPLHF
TGTGCCAGCAGCTGCCGATCGCATTCACCCCTCCACTTT
>18|TRBV7-2|TRBJ2-1|TRBD1
CASSLGKGQGAFDNEQFF
TGTGCCAGCAGCTTAGGAAAGGGGCAGGGGGCATTTGACAATGAGCAGTTCTTC
>14|TRBV27|TRBJ2-7|TRBD1
CASSIRQGGNEQYF
TGTGCCAGCAGTATCCGACAGGGGGGGAACGAGCAGTACTTC
>15|TRBV10-3|TRBJ1-5|NA
CAISESLGCRQPQHF
TGTGCCATCAGTGAGTCGTTGGGTTGTAGGCAGCCCCAGCATTTT
>16|TRBV9|TRBJ1-2|NA
CASSPRLGGPSYGYTF
TGTGCCAGCAGCCCGAGGCTGGGGGGACCGTCCTATGGCTACACCTTC
>15|TRBV9|TRBJ2-6|NA
CASSSDSLTANVLTF
TGTGCCAGCAGCTCGGACAGTTTGACGGCCAACGTCCTGACTTTC
>15|TRBV27|TRBJ2-2|NA
CASRYSHRDTGELFF
TGTGCCAGCAGATACTCACACAGGGACACCGGGGAGCTGTTTTTT
>19|TRBV7-9|TRBJ2-3|TRBD2
CASSFRGTSGRESTDTQYF
TGTGCCAGCAGCTTCCGGGGGACTAGCGGGAGGGAGAGCACAGATACGCAGTATTTT
>15|TRBV7-5|TRBJ2-5|NA
CVRSLATSWVETQYF
TGTGTCAGAAGCTTAGCGACTAGCTGGGTAGAGACCCAGTACTTC
>15|TRBV19|TRBJ2-2|NA
CASTSGDSNTGELFF
TGTGCCAGTACCTCAGGAGACTCGAACACCGGGGAGCTGTTTTTT
>11|TRBV28|TRBJ2-7|NA
CASSSAYEQYF
TGTGCCAGCAGTTCCGCCTACGAGCAGTACTTC
>14|TRBV7-2|TRBJ2-7|NA
CASSPWTRSYEQYF
TGTGCCAGCAGCCCCTGGACCCGATCCTACGAGCAGTACTTC
>15|TRBV5-1|TRBJ2-3|NA
CASSLAGGFTDTQYF
TGCGCCAGCAGCTTGGCCGGCGGATTCACAGATACGCAGTATTTT
>15|TRBV5-3|TRBJ1-4|NA
CARSGRQEANEKLFF
TGTGCCAGAAGCGGTCGACAGGAGGCGAATGAAAAACTGTTTTTT
>14|TRBV5-1|TRBJ2-7|NA
CASSPGGPTYEQYF
TGCGCCAGCAGCCCTGGAGGGCCCACCTACGAGCAGTACTTC
>14|TRBV19|TRBJ2-2|TRBD1
CASRDRENTGELFF
TGTGCCAGTAGGGACAGGGAGAACACCGGGGAGCTGTTTTTT
>14|TRBV2|TRBJ2-7|TRBD1
CASSPDRENYEQYF
TGTGCCAGCAGTCCCGACAGGGAAAACTACGAGCAGTACTTC
>16|TRBV29-1|TRBJ1-2|NA
CSLLRSPDDINYGYTF
TGCAGCTTACTGAGGAGTCCCGACGATATCAACTATGGCTACACCTTC
>14|TRBV28|TRBJ2-1|NA
CASSDVSGENEQFF
TGTGCCAGCAGCGACGTTAGCGGTGAAAATGAGCAGTTCTTC
>17|TRBV27|TRBJ2-2|TRBD1
CASRTHVGTAHTGELFF
TGTGCCAGCAGAACACATGTGGGGACAGCACACACCGGGGAGCTGTTTTTT
>14|TRBV25-1|TRBJ1-5|NA
CASRPRGGNQPQHF
TGTGCCAGCAGGCCCAGGGGAGGCAATCAGCCCCAGCATTTT
>16|TRBV10-3|TRBJ2-7|NA
CAISTRGAESSYEQYF
TGTGCCATCAGTACCAGGGGGGCAGAAAGCTCCTACGAGCAGTACTTC
>13|TRBV7-2|TRBJ2-5|TRBD1
CASRGQRQETQYF
TGTGCCAGCAGGGGACAGCGACAAGAGACCCAGTACTTC
>15|TRBV5-1|TRBJ2-1|NA
CASSLEAESYNEQFF
TGCGCCAGCAGCTTGGAGGCGGAGTCCTACAATGAGCAGTTCTTC
>13|TRBV11-2|TRBJ2-7|NA
CASSKGLVHEQYF
TGTGCCAGCAGTAAAGGCCTAGTTCACGAGCAGTACTTC
>17|TRBV7-9|TRBJ2-1|NA
CASSTRAGWSSYNEQFF
TGTGCCAGCAGCACCCGTGCGGGCTGGAGCTCCTACAATGAGCAGTTCTTC
>16|TRBV28|TRBJ2-7|NA
CASSLLTSREYYEQYF
TGTGCCAGCAGCCTCTTGACATCCAGGGAGTACTACGAGCAGTACTTC
>15|TRBV5-6|TRBJ2-5|TRBD1
CASSTFDRDQETQYF
TGTGCCAGCAGCACTTTCGACAGGGACCAAGAGACCCAGTACTTC
>16|TRBV5-4|TRBJ2-7|TRBD2
CASTLLGREASYEQYF
TGTGCCAGCACCCTCTTAGGACGGGAGGCTTCCTACGAGCAGTACTTC
>14|TRBV28|TRBJ1-1|TRBD1
CASSPGTGNTEAFF
TGTGCCAGCAGCCCCGGGACAGGGAACACTGAAGCTTTCTTT
>16|TRBV6-5|TRBJ2-1|NA
CASSYWSGNKDNEQFF
TGTGCCAGCAGTTACTGGTCAGGGAATAAGGACAATGAGCAGTTCTTC
>16|TRBV30|TRBJ2-7|TRBD2
CAWSGTSGDSTYEQYF
TGTGCCTGGAGTGGGACTAGCGGAGACTCTACCTACGAGCAGTACTTC
>15|TRBV27|TRBJ2-7|TRBD1
CASSSPGQGFYEQYF
TGTGCCAGCAGTTCTCCGGGACAGGGGTTCTACGAGCAGTACTTC
>15|TRBV28|TRBJ2-1|NA
CASSFPQGSRNEQFF
TGTGCCAGCAGTTTCCCTCAGGGAAGTAGAAATGAGCAGTTCTTC
>14|TRBV19|TRBJ2-3|TRBD2
CATGFGREGDTQYF
TGTGCCACCGGCTTCGGGCGGGAGGGAGATACGCAGTATTTT
>18|TRBV30|TRBJ1-1|TRBD1
CAWNPDRARGGMNTEAFF
TGTGCCTGGAACCCGGACAGGGCTCGAGGGGGTATGAACACTGAAGCTTTCTTT
>14|TRBV18|TRBJ1-1|NA
CASSSLQLNTEAFF
TGTGCCAGCTCCTCCCTTCAGTTGAACACTGAAGCTTTCTTT
>16|TRBV6-6|TRBJ2-7|TRBD2
CASSYHEREGLNEQYF
TGTGCCAGCAGTTACCATGAGCGGGAGGGCCTTAACGAGCAGTACTTC
>18|TRBV2|TRBJ2-3|TRBD2
CASSEALRLAGVSDTQYF
TGTGCCAGCAGTGAAGCGCTTCGACTAGCGGGAGTTTCAGATACGCAGTATTTT
>13|TRBV28|TRBJ1-1|TRBD1
CASIIQGDTEAFF
TGTGCCAGCATCATACAGGGGGACACTGAAGCTTTCTTT
>12|TRBV28|TRBJ1-3|NA
CASSLGRNTIYF
TGTGCCAGCAGTTTGGGCAGGAACACCATATATTTT
>12|TRBV6-6|TRBJ2-7|NA
CASSPGRYEQYF
TGTGCCAGCAGTCCGGGACGTTACGAGCAGTACTTC